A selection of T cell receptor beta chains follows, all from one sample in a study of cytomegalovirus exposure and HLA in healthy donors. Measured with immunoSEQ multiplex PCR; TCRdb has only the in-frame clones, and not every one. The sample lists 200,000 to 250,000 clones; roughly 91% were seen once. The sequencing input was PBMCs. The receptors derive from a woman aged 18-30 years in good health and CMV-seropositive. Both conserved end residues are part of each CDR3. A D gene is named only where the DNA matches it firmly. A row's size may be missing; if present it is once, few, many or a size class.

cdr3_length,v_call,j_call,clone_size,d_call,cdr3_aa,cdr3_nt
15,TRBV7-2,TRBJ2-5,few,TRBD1,CASSDDAGGAKTQYF,TGTGCCAGCAGCGACGATGCAGGGGGCGCGAAGACCCAGTACTTC
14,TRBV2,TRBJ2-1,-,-,CASTPTSSYNEQFF,TGTGCCAGCACCCCAACTTCTAGCTACAATGAGCAGTTCTTC
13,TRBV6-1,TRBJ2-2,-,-,CASIGANTGELFF,TGTGCCAGCATCGGGGCGAACACCGGGGAGCTGTTTTTT
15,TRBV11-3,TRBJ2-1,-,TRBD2,CASSPRTSGYNEQFF,TGTGCCAGCAGCCCCCGGACTAGCGGGTACAATGAGCAGTTCTTC
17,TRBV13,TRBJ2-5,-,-,CASSFPRTGGEKETQYF,TGTGCCAGCAGCTTCCCCCGGACCGGCGGGGAAAAAGAGACCCAGTACTTC
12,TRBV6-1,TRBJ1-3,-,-,CASSAKTGSIYF,TGTGCCAGCAGCGCAAAGACAGGCTCCATATATTTT
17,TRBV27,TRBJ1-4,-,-,CASSLLSRQRSAEKLFF,TGTGCCAGCAGTTTACTCTCCCGACAGAGGAGTGCGGAAAAACTGTTTTTT
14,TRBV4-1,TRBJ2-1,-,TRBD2,CASSQELARDEQFF,TGCGCCAGCAGCCAAGAACTAGCGCGAGATGAGCAGTTCTTC
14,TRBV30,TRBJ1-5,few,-,CAWSVPRGGQPQHF,TGTGCCTGGAGTGTACCTAGGGGGGGACAGCCCCAGCATTTT
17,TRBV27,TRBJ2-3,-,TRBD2,CASSLFGTSGRKDTQYF,TGTGCCAGCAGTTTATTCGGGACTAGCGGGAGGAAGGATACGCAGTATTTT
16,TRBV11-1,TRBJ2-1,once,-,CASSLLGPRLNNEQFF,TGTGCCAGCAGCTTACTGGGGCCCCGGCTGAACAATGAGCAGTTCTTC
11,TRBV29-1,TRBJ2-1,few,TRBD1,CSVTGGSEQFF,TGCAGCGTGACAGGGGGCAGTGAGCAGTTCTTC
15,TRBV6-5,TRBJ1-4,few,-,CASKGWGSDNEKLFF,TGTGCCAGCAAAGGGTGGGGCAGTGATAATGAAAAACTGTTTTTT
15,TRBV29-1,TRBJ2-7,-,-,CSTWGGQDTSYEQYF,TGCAGCACCTGGGGGGGACAGGACACCTCCTACGAGCAGTACTTC
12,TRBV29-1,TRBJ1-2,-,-,CSVVTVNYGYTF,TGCAGCGTTGTAACAGTTAACTATGGCTACACCTTC
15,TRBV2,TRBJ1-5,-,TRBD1,CASSVGPRGHQPQHF,TGTGCCAGCAGTGTAGGGCCCAGGGGGCATCAGCCCCAGCATTTT
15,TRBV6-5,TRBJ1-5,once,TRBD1,CASSYEQGGNQPQHF,TGTGCCAGCAGTTACGAACAGGGGGGCAATCAGCCCCAGCATTTT